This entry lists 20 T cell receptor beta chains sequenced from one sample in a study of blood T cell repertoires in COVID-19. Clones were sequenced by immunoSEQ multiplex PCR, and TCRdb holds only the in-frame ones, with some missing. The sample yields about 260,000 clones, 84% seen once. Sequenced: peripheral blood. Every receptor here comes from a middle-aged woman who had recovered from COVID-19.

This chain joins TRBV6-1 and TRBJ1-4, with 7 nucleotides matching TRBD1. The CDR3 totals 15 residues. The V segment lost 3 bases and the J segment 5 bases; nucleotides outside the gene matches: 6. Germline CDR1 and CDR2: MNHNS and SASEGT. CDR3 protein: CASSDPLTGNEKLFF. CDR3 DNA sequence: TGTGCCAGCAGTGACCCGCTGACAGGGAATGAAAAACTGTTTTTT.

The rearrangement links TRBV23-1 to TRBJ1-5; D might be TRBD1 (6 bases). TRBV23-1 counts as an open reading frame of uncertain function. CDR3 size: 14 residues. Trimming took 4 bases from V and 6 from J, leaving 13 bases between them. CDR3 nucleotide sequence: TGCGCCAGCAGTCTCCTCCAGGGGATTCAGCCCCAGCATTTT. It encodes CASSLLQGIQPQHF.

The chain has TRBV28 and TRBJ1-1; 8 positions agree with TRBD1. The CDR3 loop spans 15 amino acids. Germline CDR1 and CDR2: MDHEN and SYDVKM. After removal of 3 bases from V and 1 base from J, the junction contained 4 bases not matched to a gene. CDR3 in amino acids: CASSFHRGTNTEAFF. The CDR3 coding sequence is TGTGCCAGCAGTTTCCACAGGGGGACGAACACTGAAGCTTTCTTT.

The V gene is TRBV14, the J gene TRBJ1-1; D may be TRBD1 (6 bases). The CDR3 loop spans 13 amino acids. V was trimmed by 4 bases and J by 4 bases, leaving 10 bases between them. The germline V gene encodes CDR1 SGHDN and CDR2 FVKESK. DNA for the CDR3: TGTGCCAGCAGCCTAGACAGGCGCACTGAAGCTTTCTTT. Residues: CASSLDRRTEAFF.

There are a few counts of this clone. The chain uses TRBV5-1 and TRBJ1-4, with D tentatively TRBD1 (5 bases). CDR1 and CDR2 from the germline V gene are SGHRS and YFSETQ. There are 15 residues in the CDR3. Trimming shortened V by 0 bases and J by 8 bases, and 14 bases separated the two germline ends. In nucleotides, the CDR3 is TGCGCCAGCAGCTTGGACGGGGGTATAGGAGAAAAACTGTTTTTT. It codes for CASSLDGGIGEKLFF. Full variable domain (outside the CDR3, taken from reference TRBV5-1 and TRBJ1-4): KAGVTQTPRYLIKTRGQQVTLSCSPISGHRSVSWYQQTPGQGLQFLFEYFSETQRNKGNFPGRFSGRQFSNSRSEMNVSTLELGDSALYLCASSLDGGIGEKLFFGSGTQLSVL.

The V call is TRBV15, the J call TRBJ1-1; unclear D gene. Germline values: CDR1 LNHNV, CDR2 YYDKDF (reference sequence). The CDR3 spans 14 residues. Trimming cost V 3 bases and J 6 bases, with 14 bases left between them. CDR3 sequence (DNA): TGTGCCACCAGCAGGGGCCCGGGGATGGCTGAAGCTTTCTTT. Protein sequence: CATSRGPGMAEAFF.

CDR3 in amino acids: CASRERTGARGYTF. Here the CDR3 DNA reads TGCGCCAGCAGGGAAAGAACAGGGGCTCGGGGCTACACCTTC. The rearrangement links TRBV5-1 to TRBJ1-2; TRBD1 matches 7 bases. This CDR3 comprises 14 residues. V shed 5 bases, J shed 8 bases, and the junction held 12 bases outside the gene matches. The germline V gene has CDR1 SGHRS and CDR2 YFSETQ.

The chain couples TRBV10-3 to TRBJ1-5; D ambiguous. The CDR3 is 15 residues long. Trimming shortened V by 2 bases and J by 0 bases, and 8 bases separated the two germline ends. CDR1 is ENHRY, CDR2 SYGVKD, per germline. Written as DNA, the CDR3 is TGTGCCATCAGTGAGGGAGGGAATAGCAATCAGCCCCAGCATTTT. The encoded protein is CAISEGGNSNQPQHF.

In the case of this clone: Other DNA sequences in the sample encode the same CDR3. The CDR3 protein is CASTTGQGRNYGYTF. The CDR3 bases are TGTGCCAGTACTACGGGTCAGGGTCGTAACTATGGCTACACCTTC. The chain links TRBV19 to TRBJ1-2; the D gene is possibly TRBD1 (5 bases). This CDR3 has 15 residues. The germline gives CDR1 LNHDA, CDR2 SQIVND (reference sequence). The germline V and J ends were trimmed by 7 bases and 1 base, with 16 bases remaining between them.

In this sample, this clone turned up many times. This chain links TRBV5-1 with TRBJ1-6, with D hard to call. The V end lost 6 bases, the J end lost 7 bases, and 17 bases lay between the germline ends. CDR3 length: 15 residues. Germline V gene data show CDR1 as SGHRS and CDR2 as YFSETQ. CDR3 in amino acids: CASTLGGYGNSPLHF. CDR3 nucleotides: TGCGCCAGCACCTTAGGAGGATATGGGAATTCACCCCTCCACTTT. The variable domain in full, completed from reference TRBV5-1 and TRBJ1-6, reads KAGVTQTPRYLIKTRGQQVTLSCSPISGHRSVSWYQQTPGQGLQFLFEYFSETQRNKGNFPGRFSGRQFSNSRSEMNVSTLELGDSALYLCASTLGGYGNSPLHFGNGTRLTVT.

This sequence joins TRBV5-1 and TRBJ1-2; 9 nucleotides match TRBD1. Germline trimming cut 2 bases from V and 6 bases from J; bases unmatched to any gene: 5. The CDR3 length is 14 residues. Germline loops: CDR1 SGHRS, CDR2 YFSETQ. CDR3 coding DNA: TGCGCCAGCAGCTTTTTTGGGGACAGGGATGGCTACACCTTC. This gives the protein CASSFFGDRDGYTF.

The CDR3 loop reads CAWAKEWNEKLFF. For the CDR3, the DNA is TGTGCCTGGGCTAAGGAGTGGAATGAAAAACTGTTTTTT. The chain couples TRBV30 to TRBJ1-4; D is ambiguous. Trimming cost V 5 bases and J 5 bases, with 12 bases left between them. The CDR3 sequence is 13 residues long. CDR1 GTSNPN and CDR2 SVGIG come from the germline V gene (reference sequence).

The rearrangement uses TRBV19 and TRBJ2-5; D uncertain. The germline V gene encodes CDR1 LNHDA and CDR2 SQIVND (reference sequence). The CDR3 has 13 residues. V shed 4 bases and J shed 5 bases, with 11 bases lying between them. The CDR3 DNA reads TGTGCCAGTAGTACCGACACCCAGGAGACCCAGTACTTC. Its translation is CASSTDTQETQYF.

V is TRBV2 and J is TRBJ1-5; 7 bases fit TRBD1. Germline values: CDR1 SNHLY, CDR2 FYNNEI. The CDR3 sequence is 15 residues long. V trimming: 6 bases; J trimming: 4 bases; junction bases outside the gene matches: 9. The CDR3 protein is CASRTRGQPNQPQHF. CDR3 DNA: TGTGCCAGCAGAACCAGGGGACAGCCAAATCAGCCCCAGCATTTT.

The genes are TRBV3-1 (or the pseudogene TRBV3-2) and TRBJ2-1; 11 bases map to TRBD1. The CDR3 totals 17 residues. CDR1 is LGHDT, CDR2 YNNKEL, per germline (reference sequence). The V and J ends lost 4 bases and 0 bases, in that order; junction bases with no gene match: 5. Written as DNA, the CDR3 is TGTGCCAGCAGCCCCCGGACAGGGGGCATCTCCTACAATGAGCAGTTCTTC. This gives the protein CASSPRTGGISYNEQFF.

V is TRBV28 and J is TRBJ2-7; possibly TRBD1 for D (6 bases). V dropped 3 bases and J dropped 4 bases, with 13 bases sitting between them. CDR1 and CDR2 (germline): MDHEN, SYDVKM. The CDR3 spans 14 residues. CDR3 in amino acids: CASSFQGNPYEQYF. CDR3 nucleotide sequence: TGTGCCAGCAGTTTCCAGGGGAACCCATACGAGCAGTACTTC.

The CDR3 loop is CASSMSIRLTGANVLTF. The CDR3, as DNA: TGTGCCAGCAGCATGTCAATCAGGTTAACTGGGGCCAACGTCCTGACTTTC. The chain is built from TRBV7-9 and TRBJ2-6; D ambiguous. This CDR3 comprises 17 residues. V dropped 5 bases and J dropped 2 bases, with 16 bases sitting between them. Germline-derived CDR1 and CDR2 are SEHNR and FQNEAQ (reference sequence).

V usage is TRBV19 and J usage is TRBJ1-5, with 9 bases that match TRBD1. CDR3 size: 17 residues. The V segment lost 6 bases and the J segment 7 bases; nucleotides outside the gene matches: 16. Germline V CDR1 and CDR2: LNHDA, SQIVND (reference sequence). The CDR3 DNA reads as TGTGCCAGTAGAAGTCTCCCGGGACAGGGTCAGGGACAGCCCCAGCATTTT. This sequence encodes CASRSLPGQGQGQPQHF.

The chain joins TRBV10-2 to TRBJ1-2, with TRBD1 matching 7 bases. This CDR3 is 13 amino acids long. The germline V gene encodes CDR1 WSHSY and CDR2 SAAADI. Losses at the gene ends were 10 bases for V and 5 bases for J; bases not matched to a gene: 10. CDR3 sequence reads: CAIPDRRLYGYTF. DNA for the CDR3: TGCGCCATCCCGGACAGGCGCCTTTATGGCTACACCTTC.

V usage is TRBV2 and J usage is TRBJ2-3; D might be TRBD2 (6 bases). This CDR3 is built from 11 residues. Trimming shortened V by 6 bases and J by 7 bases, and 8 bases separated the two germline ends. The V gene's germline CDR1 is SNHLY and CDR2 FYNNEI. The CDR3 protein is CASSGGNTQYF. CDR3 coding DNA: TGTGCCAGCAGCGGGGGTAATACGCAGTATTTT.